This T cell receptor (beta chain) stems from a study of blood T cell repertoires in COVID-19. Study background: Material from acute and convalescent COVID-19 was sourced from the United States, Italy and Spain. Sample material is recorded as cDNA or gDNA derived from T cells, B-cell-depleted T cells, or PBMCs.

Clones were sequenced by immunoSEQ multiplex PCR, and TCRdb holds only the in-frame ones, with some missing. Here the sample spans some 22,000 clones, roughly four fifths being singletons. Trimming removed 8 bases at V and 7 bases at J, with 17 bases between. CDR1 is GTSNPN and CDR2 is SVGIG in the germline V gene (reference sequence). This CDR3 region has 12 residues. The V gene is TRBV30, the J gene TRBJ1-1; a weak D match, TRBD1 (5 bases). Source material: peripheral blood. This receptor was identified in a man in his 70s with acute or convalescent COVID-19. CDR3 sequence: CALGGGDFEAFF. The CDR3 nucleotides read TGTGCCCTGGGAGGAGGGGACTTTGAAGCTTTCTTT.